This paragraph reports one T cell receptor (beta chain). There are many counts of this clonotype. It lacks a known antigen. Base quality data are lacking; no much larger clone is found one base away. These data belong to a study of HIV-infected patients and healthy controls (dated by TCRdb to the mid-2010s). Broadly, across the study: The study asked whether deep sequencing of the TCR repertoire from small blood samples of HIV patients could detect immune perturbation and reconstitution. Broader findings and caveats from the paper: HIV-infected repertoires showed significantly elevated mean Gini indices relative to controls, which possibly reflects oligoclonality. Eight alpha and eight beta V genes showed significantly different mean usage between HIV-infected patients and controls. Slight age and sex profile differences between the study cohorts did not explain the observed diversity differences. Donor HLA types were not determined in the study. Healthy controls shared more CDR3s between individuals than HIV+ patients, by Jaccard index and by count of highly shared sequences. In the samples, alpha-beta chain pairing was left undetermined. The dynamics of distinct T-cell subpopulations could not be separated, and sequencing depth was restricted, because whole blood was used. Unequal numbers of distinct sequences between patients and controls complicated comparisons, and size-matching overweighted rare events from HIV-infected data. HIV-associated CDR3s exhibited a significant reduction in frequency during therapy, whereas CMV-associated CDR3s exhibited no significant change, although the majority increased in frequency. Processing included only sixteen HIV-infected individuals, and this was regarded by the authors as a major limit on how widely the findings apply. Roughly threefold more distinct CDR3s and higher Shannon diversity were observed in healthy control repertoires than in untreated HIV+ repertoires. The apparent post-therapy recovery of the Gini index in HIV-infected patients was not reproduced in size-matched repertoire data. MAIT cell alpha-chain CDR3s were present at high frequency in healthy controls but severely depleted in HIV+ repertoires.

Whole blood was used without cell fractionation, so all unsorted peripheral T cells were reflected in the repertoire. Roughly 10 uninfected healthy donors were sampled as controls, four of whom were sampled twice approximately 3 months apart. For RNA extraction, around 2.5 ml of peripheral blood was collected into Tempus tubes. Residual genomic DNA was removed with the TURBO-DNase kit and globin mRNA was depleted with GLOBINclear. Roughly 0.55 ug RNA was reverse transcribed with SuperScript III using primers against the alpha and beta constant regions. Alpha and beta chain libraries were generated separately via chain-specific third strand synthesis with multiplexing indices. In the protocol, all rearrangements within a chain were amplified with a single primer pair so that primer bias was avoided, and molecular barcodes were added to each cDNA molecule. The SP2 sequencing primer site and a random hexamer were carried on a 5' RACE adapter, to which purified cDNA was joined by T4 RNA Ligase 1. The authors primed second strand synthesis from the SP2 site with Phusion polymerase and used slow temperature ramps to favor optimal annealing. Two random hexamer sequences, both added before amplification and joined together, made up the 12-nucleotide barcode of each molecule. P5 and P7 adapter elements plus a second index were added in a short first PCR, which was followed by a 23-cycle amplification PCR with P5s and P7 primers. In total the libraries went through about 27 PCR cycles, after which the libraries were quantified on a Qubit, sized on a Bioanalyzer, and diluted to approximately 4 nM. Normalized libraries were sequenced on an Illumina MiSeq with 2 x 250 paired-end kits. MinElute columns were the means by which the reverse transcription reactions were cleaned up, and the reactions were eluted into roughly 9.4 ul Tris-Cl. Adapter ligations ran for around 20 hours at 16 degrees C and were afterwards cleaned with AMPure XP beads at a 1:1 ratio. Per the source publication's procedure: A modified Decombinator that output V, J, insert and barcode information was used to process the demultiplexed FASTQ files. Any sequence that shared a barcode yet differed from the dominant sequence was discarded as an error, and the number of original cDNA molecules was estimated by counting barcodes clustered at Levenshtein distance 3. The R packages ineq, vegan, igraph and RCytoscape were used for downstream analyses, together with IMGT nomenclature and CDR3 definitions. V gene usage was calculated across distinct sequences, with every TCR tallied a single time to avoid skew from clonal expansion. Similarity networks connected unique CDR3 amino acid sequences within a donor whenever two sequences differed by a single Levenshtein edit. In the repertoires, a search was made for a compiled set of published HIV-specific CDR3s (around 95 alpha, 600 to 900 beta) and CMV-specific CDR3s (fewer than 14 alpha, approximately 250 beta). Lower sequence numbers were not the cause of the decreased diversity in patients, as random subsampling to size-matched repertoires showed. Through fastp at Q25 and MiXCR, TCRdb rebuilt clones from the public reads, retaining in-frame beta chains. Records with the same CDR3 protein are collapsed into one entry carrying the most frequent genes and DNA. The V and J calls and clone size come from TCRdb's table, not from the authors' own analysis. This sample has 13,000 or so distinct CDR3 sequences in its table, and around 9% of those were observed once. About 6.3% of the sample is taken by the ten largest.

Input material: blood. The TCR comes from an adult in good health.

The CDR3 corresponds to CASSLTASGANVLTF. The bases read TGTGCCAGCAGCCTAACAGCCTCTGGGGCCAACGTCCTGACTTTC. The chain is encoded by TRBV7-9 joined to TRBJ2-6, with the D segment identity uncertain. Its CDR3 holds 15 amino acids, cysteine through phenylalanine. Kept here is only the CDR3 DNA, which spans 45 bases and is read in frame from base 1. Cut back by 5 bases and 0 bases, the V and J ends lie 8 bases apart. CDR1 and CDR2 are drawn from the germline V gene (reference sequence): SEHNR, FQNEAQ. With all but the CDR3 taken from the reference TRBV7-9 and TRBJ2-6 genes, the full variable domain is: DTGVSQNPRHKITKRGQNVTFRCDPISEHNRLYWYRQTLGQGPEFLTYFQNEAQLEKSRLLSDRFSAERPKGSFSTLEIQRTEQGDSAMYLCASSLTASGANVLTFGAGSRLTVL.